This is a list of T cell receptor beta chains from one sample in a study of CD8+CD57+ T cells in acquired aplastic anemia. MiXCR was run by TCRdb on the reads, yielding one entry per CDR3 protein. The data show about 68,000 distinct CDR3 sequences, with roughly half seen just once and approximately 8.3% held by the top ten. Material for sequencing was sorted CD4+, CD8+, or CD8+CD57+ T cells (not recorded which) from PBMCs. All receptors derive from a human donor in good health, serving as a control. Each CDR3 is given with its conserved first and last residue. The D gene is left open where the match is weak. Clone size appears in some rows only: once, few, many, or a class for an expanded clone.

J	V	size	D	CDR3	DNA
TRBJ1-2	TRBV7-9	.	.	CASNFIVTASYGYTF	TGTGCCAGCAACTTTATCGTGACAGCCTCCTATGGTTACACCTTC
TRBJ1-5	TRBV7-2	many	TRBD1	CASSLLGGDQPQHF	TGTGCCAGCAGCTTGCTAGGGGGCGATCAGCCCCAGCATTTT
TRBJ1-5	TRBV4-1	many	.	CASSQGARERPQHF	TGCGCCAGCAGCCAAGGAGCCAGGGAGCGGCCCCAGCATTTT
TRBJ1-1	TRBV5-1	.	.	CASSFEDGGGTEAFF	TGCGCCAGCAGCTTTGAGGACGGCGGGGGAACTGAAGCTTTCTTT
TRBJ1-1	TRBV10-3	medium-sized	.	CAIRHPGKGTEAFF	TGTGCCATCAGGCACCCCGGGAAGGGCACTGAAGCTTTCTTT
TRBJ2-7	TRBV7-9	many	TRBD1	CASSVGSSGQGAAYEQYF	TGTGCCAGCAGCGTAGGCTCTTCGGGACAGGGGGCCGCCTACGAGCAGTACTTC
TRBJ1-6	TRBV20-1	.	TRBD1	CSARHTSGQGNSPLHF	TGCAGTGCTAGACACACCTCTGGACAGGGGAATTCACCCCTCCACTTT
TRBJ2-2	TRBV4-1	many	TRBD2	CASRPGLAGGTGELFF	TGCGCCAGCAGACCTGGACTAGCGGGTGGCACCGGGGAGCTGTTTTTT
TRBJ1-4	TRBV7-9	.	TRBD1	CASSPRDRNEKLFF	TGTGCCAGCAGCCCAAGGGACAGGAATGAAAAACTGTTTTTT
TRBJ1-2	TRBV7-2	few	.	CASSHEAGYGYTF	TGTGCCAGCAGCCATGAGGCAGGGTACGGCTACACCTTC
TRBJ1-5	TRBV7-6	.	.	CASSQPQHF	TGTGCCAGCAGCCAGCCCCAGCATTTT
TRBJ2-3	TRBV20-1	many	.	CSARGVDTQYF	TGCAGTGCTAGAGGGGTTGATACGCAGTATTTT
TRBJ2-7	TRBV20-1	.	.	CSVSGRGYEQYF	TGCAGTGTAAGCGGCAGGGGCTACGAGCAGTACTTC
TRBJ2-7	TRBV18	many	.	CASSPQGIHEQYF	TGTGCCAGCTCACCACAGGGGATACACGAGCAGTACTTC
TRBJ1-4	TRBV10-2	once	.	CASRVGVAANEKLFF	TGCGCCAGCAGGGTCGGAGTTGCGGCTAATGAAAAACTGTTTTTT
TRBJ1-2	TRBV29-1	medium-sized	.	CSVEDYTANYGYTF	TGCAGCGTTGAAGACTACACAGCTAACTATGGCTACACCTTC
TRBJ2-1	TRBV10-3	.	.	CAISEELTAVNEQFF	TGTGCCATCAGTGAGGAACTGACGGCGGTCAATGAGCAGTTCTTC